The 23 T cell receptor beta chains presented below share a single source sample, sequenced in a study of blood T cell repertoires in COVID-19. Clones were read by immunoSEQ multiplex PCR, and TCRdb kept only the in-frame ones, dropping some. The table shows around 280,000 clones, with roughly 86% occurring only once. The source material was peripheral blood. The source of these receptors is a woman aged 25 to 39 who had recovered from COVID-19.

This clone was detected only a few times. The identical CDR3 is also encoded by other nucleotide sequences in the sample. V and J are TRBV28 and TRBJ1-2; 9 bases line up with TRBD1. Losses at the gene ends were 6 bases for V and 4 bases for J; bases not matched to a gene: 9. This CDR3 comprises 15 residues. The germline gives CDR1 MDHEN, CDR2 SYDVKM. The CDR3 here is CASSQGTGRGYGYTF. CDR3 in DNA: TGTGCCAGCAGCCAGGGGACAGGGCGGGGCTATGGCTACACCTTC.

The CDR3 region has the DNA TGTGCCAGCAGTTTTACCGGAGGGAGGGATGAGCAGTTCTTC. It codes for CASSFTGGRDEQFF. This sequence joins TRBV28 and TRBJ2-1; TRBD2 aligns across 7 bases. Germline assignment: CDR1 MDHEN and CDR2 SYDVKM. This CDR3 has 14 amino acids. The J segment lost 8 bases and the V segment lost 3 bases, leaving 7 bases of the junction unmatched.

The chain uses TRBV30 and TRBJ1-2, with 7 positions matching TRBD1. Trimming at V came to 1 base and at J to 4 bases, leaving 9 bases not matched to a gene. Germline V lookup: CDR1 GTSNPN, CDR2 SVGIG (reference sequence). The CDR3 extends over 15 amino acids. CDR3 nucleotide sequence: TGTGCCTGGAGTGACCCACAGGGGATCCTCTATGGCTACACCTTC. It translates to CAWSDPQGILYGYTF. The full variable domain, rest sourced from reference TRBV30 and TRBJ1-2, is SQTIHQWPATLVQPVGSPLSLECTVEGTSNPNLYWYRQAAGRGLQLLFYSVGIGQISSEVPQNLSASRPQDRQFILSSKKLLLSDSGFYLCAWSDPQGILYGYTFGSGTRLTVV.

The rearrangement joins TRBV5-1 to TRBJ2-2; the match to TRBD1 covers 7 bases. CDR1 and CDR2 from the germline V gene are SGHRS and YFSETQ. The trim removed 4 bases at V and 2 bases at J, leaving 5 bases unmatched. This CDR3 has 15 residues. CDR3 DNA sequence: TGCGCCAGCAGCGCGACAGGGACCAACACCGGGGAGCTGTTTTTT. It yields the protein CASSATGTNTGELFF.

This sequence joins TRBV11-3 and TRBJ2-5; 7 nucleotides align to TRBD1. Looked up from germline, CDR1 is SGHNT and CDR2 is YENEEA. This CDR3 region has 13 residues. Trimming removed 5 bases from V and 2 bases from J; junction bases left unmatched: 2. The CDR3 loop reads CASSQGQQETQYF. The CDR3 nucleotides are TGTGCCAGCAGCCAGGGACAGCAAGAGACCCAGTACTTC.

The chain employs TRBV19 and TRBJ1-1, with D possibly matching TRBD1 (5 bases). Per the germline V gene, CDR1 is LNHDA and CDR2 is SQIVND (reference sequence). Trimming removed 0 bases at V and 1 base at J, with 9 bases between. The CDR3 is 15 residues long. The DNA for the CDR3 is TGTGCCAGTAGTATAGATCTGGGGGGGAACACTGAAGCTTTCTTT. Its translation: CASSIDLGGNTEAFF.

The chain is built from TRBV18 and TRBJ2-5, with 7 bases identical to TRBD2. Germline V gives CDR1 KGHSH, CDR2 LQKENI. The V segment lost 3 bases and the J segment 10 bases; nucleotides outside the gene matches: 5. The CDR3 has 12 amino acids. DNA for the CDR3: TGTGCCAGCTCACCTAGCCGGGGGGACCAGTACTTC. Translation gives CASSPSRGDQYF. Drawing the rest from reference TRBV18 and TRBJ2-5, the complete variable domain is NAGVMQNPRHLVRRRGQEARLRCSPMKGHSHVYWYRQLPEEGLKFMVYLQKENIIDESGMPKERFSAEFPKEGPSILRIQQVVRGDSAAYFCASSPSRGDQYFGPGTRLLVL.

The rearrangement joins TRBV5-4 to TRBJ1-6, with 11 bases lining up with TRBD1. Trimming cost V 0 bases and J 7 bases; bases outside gene matches: 6. The CDR3 runs to 17 residues. Germline V lookup: CDR1 SGHNT, CDR2 YYREEE (reference sequence). CDR3 DNA: TGTGCCAGCAGCTTGGAGCGGACAGGGGGCGCGAATTCACCCCTCCACTTT. Residues: CASSLERTGGANSPLHF.

The CDR3 protein is CASSEDFLREAFF. CDR3 nucleotide sequence: TGTGCCAGCAGCGAGGATTTCCTAAGAGAAGCTTTCTTT. The rearrangement joins TRBV12-3 or TRBV12-4 to TRBJ1-1; D is unresolved. The V end was cut by 6 bases, the J end by 8 bases, with 16 bases between. This CDR3 is 13 amino acids long.

V usage is TRBV4-3 and J usage is TRBJ2-7, with D perhaps TRBD1 (5 bases). This CDR3 contains 15 residues. The V end lost 0 bases, the J end lost 5 bases, and 14 bases lay between the germline ends. Germline CDR1 LGHNA, CDR2 YSLEER. CDR3 sequence reads: CASSQDSGPWDEQYF. DNA of the CDR3: TGCGCCAGCAGCCAAGATTCAGGGCCTTGGGACGAGCAGTACTTC.

The CDR3 loop is CATRYGGGSTDTQYF. CDR3 in DNA: TGTGCCACCCGGTATGGAGGCGGTAGCACAGATACGCAGTATTTT. The chain uses TRBV6-5 and TRBJ2-3, with D perhaps TRBD2 (5 bases). Between the trimmed V and J ends, which lost 10 bases and 0 bases, there was a span of 17 bases. This CDR3 contains 15 residues. Germline CDR1 reads MNHEY; CDR2 reads SVGAGI.

V gene TRBV5-4 combines with J gene TRBJ1-1; unclear D gene. With 3 bases removed from V and 0 bases from J, the gap between germline ends came to 9 bases. Looked up from germline, CDR1 is SGHNT and CDR2 is YYREEE (reference sequence). The CDR3 length is 14 residues. The CDR3 loop reads CASSSTGMNTEAFF. CDR3 nucleotide sequence: TGTGCCAGCAGCTCCACGGGAATGAACACTGAAGCTTTCTTT.

This clone has just one count. This chain uses TRBV11-2 with TRBJ2-3; 11 bases are shared with TRBD2. The germline gives CDR1 SGHAT, CDR2 FQNNGV. Unmatched junction bases numbered 5, after V lost 4 bases and J lost 5 bases. This CDR3 is built from 15 residues. The CDR3 DNA follows: TGTGCCAGCAGCTCTAGCGGGAGGAGTGGAGATACGCAGTATTTT. Translating it yields CASSSSGRSGDTQYF.

The count of this clone is one. This sequence joins TRBV5-4 and TRBJ2-3, with 12 bases matching TRBD2. The germline V gene encodes CDR1 SGHNT and CDR2 YYREEE (reference sequence). This CDR3 has 16 amino acids. V was pared by 0 bases and J by 5 bases, with 4 bases of the junction left unmatched. The CDR3 loop reads CASSLVLAGGIDTQYF. The CDR3, as DNA: TGTGCCAGCAGCTTGGTGCTAGCGGGGGGGATAGATACGCAGTATTTT. The whole variable domain, filled in from reference TRBV5-4 and TRBJ2-3, reads ETGVTQSPTHLIKTRGQQVTLRCSSQSGHNTVSWYQQALGQGPQFIFQYYREEENGRGNFPPRFSGLQFPNYSSELNVNALELDDSALYLCASSLVLAGGIDTQYFGPGTRLTVL.

The V call is TRBV10-3, the J call TRBJ2-5; 9 bases are shared with TRBD1. The CDR3 covers 14 residues. Trimming cost V 6 bases and J 2 bases; bases outside gene matches: 4. The germline V gene encodes CDR1 ENHRY and CDR2 SYGVKD. The CDR3 DNA reads TGTGCCATCAGAGGGGACAGGGTTCAAGAGACCCAGTACTTC. It yields the protein CAIRGDRVQETQYF.

The genes are TRBV28 and TRBJ2-5; 11 bases are shared with TRBD2. This CDR3 is 22 amino acids long. Looked up from germline, CDR1 is MDHEN and CDR2 is SYDVKM. V was pared by 3 bases and J by 5 bases, with 26 bases of the junction left unmatched. CDR3 in amino acids: CASSFQPLVDPSGRLRRETQYF. Here the CDR3 DNA reads TGTGCCAGCAGTTTCCAACCCTTGGTCGACCCTAGCGGGAGGTTAAGAAGGGAGACCCAGTACTTC.

This clone was found a few times. V and J are TRBV12-2 and TRBJ2-7; the D call of TRBD2 is as the table states it, not checked on the DNA. TRBV12-2 is given as a pseudogene. This CDR3 has 11 residues. The CDR3 loop reads CASRPPGSGDF. CDR3 DNA: TGTGCAAGTCGCCCCCCGGGATCGGGGGACTTC.

This sequence joins TRBV30 and TRBJ1-1; TRBD1 matches 10 bases. This CDR3 is 19 amino acids long. V gave up 3 bases and J gave up 1 base; unmatched junction bases: 17. Germline CDR1 reads GTSNPN; CDR2 reads SVGIG (reference sequence). The CDR3 DNA follows: TGTGCCTGGAGCCCCTTAAGCCTGACAGGGGGCGGTTGGAACACTGAAGCTTTCTTT. It specifies CAWSPLSLTGGGWNTEAFF.

The chain uses TRBV14 and TRBJ2-3; 7 bases agree with TRBD2. CDR3 length equals 14 residues. The V gene's germline CDR1 is SGHDN and CDR2 FVKESK. The V gene end was trimmed by 4 bases and the J gene end by 4 bases; junction bases not matched to a gene: 5. CDR3 sequence (DNA): TGTGCCAGCAGCCCTAGCGGCGGTGCAGATACGCAGTATTTT. It encodes CASSPSGGADTQYF. The variable domain in full, completed from reference TRBV14 and TRBJ2-3, reads EAGVTQFPSHSVIEKGQTVTLRCDPISGHDNLYWYRRVMGKEIKFLLHFVKESKQDESGMPNNRFLAERTGGTYSTLKVQPAELEDSGVYFCASSPSGGADTQYFGPGTRLTVL.

The chain joins TRBV30 to TRBJ2-5, with D possibly being TRBD1 (5 bases). The V end was cut by 1 base, the J end by 5 bases, with 8 bases between. Germline values: CDR1 GTSNPN, CDR2 SVGIG (reference sequence). CDR3 length equals 12 residues. The CDR3 sequence: CAWSESGETQYF. CDR3 DNA: TGTGCCTGGAGTGAGTCAGGGGAGACCCAGTACTTC.

The chain joins TRBV27 to TRBJ2-7; a weak D match, TRBD2 (7 bases). The CDR3 has 15 residues. Per germline, CDR1 MNHEY and CDR2 SMNVEV (reference sequence). V was cut by 0 bases and J by 3 bases, with 12 bases left in between. The CDR3 loop is CASSLSGGPVYEQYF. The CDR3 region has the DNA TGTGCCAGCAGTTTATCGGGGGGGCCAGTCTACGAGCAGTACTTC.

CDR3 region: CASSRTSGGTDTQYF. The CDR3 DNA reads as TGTGCCAGCAGCCGTACTAGCGGGGGCACAGATACGCAGTATTTT. The V call is TRBV5-4, the J call TRBJ2-3, with 10 bases that match TRBD2. The CDR3 has 15 residues. V trimming: 4 bases; J trimming: 1 base; junction bases outside the gene matches: 3. Germline V lookup: CDR1 SGHNT, CDR2 YYREEE (reference sequence).

This sequence joins TRBV19 and TRBJ2-1; the D gene is possibly TRBD1 (5 bases). CDR1 LNHDA and CDR2 SQIVND come from the germline V gene (reference sequence). This CDR3 spans 16 amino acids. Trimming left V 7 bases short and J 2 bases short, with 18 bases between. CDR3 loop: CASTPGQGRTYNEQFF. The CDR3 coding sequence is TGTGCCAGTACCCCCGGGCAGGGAAGGACCTACAATGAGCAGTTCTTC.